These T cell receptor beta chains were read from a single sample in a study of blood T cell repertoires in COVID-19. The assay was immunoSEQ multiplex PCR, and TCRdb's table has in-frame clones only and misses some. The sample consists of roughly 75,000 clones, around 90% of them appearing once. The sample taken for sequencing was peripheral blood. All receptors come from a human donor in a cohort sampled during active COVID-19. Each CDR3 is given with its conserved first and last residue. D genes are given only for firm matches. Size tells how often a clone was seen (once, few, many) or the class of an expanded clone, and some rows leave it out.

v_gene	d_gene	abundance	j_gene	CDR3nt	CDR3aa
TRBV6-5	NA	NA	TRBJ2-2	TGTGCCAGCAGTTACTCACAGGGTGGCACCGGGGAGCTGTTTTTT	CASSYSQGGTGELFF
TRBV5-1	TRBD1	NA	TRBJ1-2	TGCGCCAGCAGCTTGGGGACAGGGTCCTATGGCTACACCTTC	CASSLGTGSYGYTF
TRBV7-2	TRBD1	NA	TRBJ1-1	TGTGCCAGCATCCAGGGGGTGCGGAACACTGAAGCTTTCTTT	CASIQGVRNTEAFF
TRBV28	TRBD1	NA	TRBJ2-7	TGTGCCAGCAGTTCCGACAGGGTGGTCAACGAGCAGTACTTC	CASSSDRVVNEQYF
TRBV4-3	TRBD2	NA	TRBJ2-2	TGCGCCAGCAGCCAAGAGGCGGGGGTGACCGGGGAGCTGTTTTTT	CASSQEAGVTGELFF
TRBV28	NA	NA	TRBJ1-1	TGTGCCAGTTCAGGGGTTGGGAACACTGAAGCTTTCTTT	CASSGVGNTEAFF
TRBV28	NA	NA	TRBJ1-1	TGTGCCAGCAATCGGTTACTAATTGACACTGAAGCTTTCTTT	CASNRLLIDTEAFF
TRBV27	NA	NA	TRBJ2-2	TGTGCCAGCAGTGAACGGACAGACCTCGGAAGGGAGCTGTTTTTT	CASSERTDLGRELFF
TRBV6-2/TRBV6-3	TRBD1	NA	TRBJ1-5	TGTGCCAGCAGTTACTCGACCGGGACAGGGGCCAGGCAGCCCCAGCATTTT	CASSYSTGTGARQPQHF
TRBV2	TRBD2	once	TRBJ2-5	TGTGCCAGCAGTCCAAGCGGGGGCGGCCTACAAGAGACCCAGTACTTC	CASSPSGGGLQETQYF
TRBV5-6	TRBD1	NA	TRBJ2-5	TGTGCCAGCAGCTTGGCGATGGGACAGGGGGAGACCCAGTACTTC	CASSLAMGQGETQYF
TRBV9	NA	NA	TRBJ1-2	TGTGCCAGCAGCGATGGTATGGGAGATGGCTACACCTTC	CASSDGMGDGYTF
TRBV5-1	TRBD1	few	TRBJ2-2	TGCGCCAGCAGCCCCCGGACAGGGGTAGCCGGGGAGCTGTTTTTT	CASSPRTGVAGELFF
TRBV6-6	TRBD1	NA	TRBJ1-3	TGTGCCAGCACCATGACAGGGAACTCTGGAAACACCATATATTTT	CASTMTGNSGNTIYF
TRBV28	NA	NA	TRBJ1-5	TGTGCCAGCAGTTTAGGAGGTCAGACCCATCAGCCCCAGCATTTT	CASSLGGQTHQPQHF
TRBV12-3/TRBV12-4	NA	NA	TRBJ1-1	TGTGCCAGCAGGGAGGTCACTGAAGCTTTCTTT	CASREVTEAFF
TRBV4-3	NA	NA	TRBJ1-3	TGCGCCAGCAGCCAAGATCCCCCAGGCAGCTCTGGAAACACCATATATTTT	CASSQDPPGSSGNTIYF
TRBV9	NA	NA	TRBJ2-5	TGTGCCAGCAGCGGTATTCAAGAGACCCAGTACTTC	CASSGIQETQYF
TRBV12-3/TRBV12-4	NA	NA	TRBJ1-1	TGTGCCAGCAGTTTGGACCGCGCGGGTGAAGCTTTCTTT	CASSLDRAGEAFF
TRBV9	NA	few	TRBJ2-1	TGTGCCAGCAGCGTACAGGGGGGCGTCTACAATGAGCAGTTCTTC	CASSVQGGVYNEQFF
TRBV12-3/TRBV12-4	NA	NA	TRBJ1-5	TGTGCCAGCAGTTTCGGGAGACAGCCCCAGCATTTT	CASSFGRQPQHF
TRBV2	TRBD2	NA	TRBJ2-1	TGTGCCAGCAGCGCCCTAAAGGGTAGCGGGGGGCGAGGGGAGCAGTTCTTC	CASSALKGSGGRGEQFF
TRBV28	NA	NA	TRBJ2-5	TGTGCCAGCAGTTTCCTAGAAGAGACCCAGTACTTC	CASSFLEETQYF
TRBV2	NA	NA	TRBJ2-7	TGTGCCAGCACAGAACGGGGTTCCTACGAGCAGTACTTC	CASTERGSYEQYF
TRBV30	TRBD1	NA	TRBJ1-5	TGTGCCTGGAGTGTGACAGGGGCCTCGGTTAATCAGCCCCAGCATTTT	CAWSVTGASVNQPQHF
TRBV28	TRBD1	once	TRBJ2-3	TGTGCCAGCAGGGGCCTCGGGACAGGCACAGATACGCAGTATTTT	CASRGLGTGTDTQYF
TRBV24-1	NA	NA	TRBJ2-1	TGTGCCACCAGTGACATACTCTCCTACAATGAGCAGTTCTTC	CATSDILSYNEQFF
TRBV4-3	NA	NA	TRBJ2-2	TGCGCCAGCAGCCAAGTACAGGCCGGGGAGCTGTTTTTT	CASSQVQAGELFF
TRBV6-5	NA	once	TRBJ1-1	TGTGCCAGCAGTTACTCAGGGGTCGGAAACACTGAAGCTTTCTTT	CASSYSGVGNTEAFF
TRBV20-1	NA	NA	TRBJ1-6	TGCAGTGCTAGTCGGTTATATAATTCACCCCTCCACTTT	CSASRLYNSPLHF
TRBV7-8	NA	NA	TRBJ1-2	TGTGCCAGCAGCTTAGGGGAGGACTACACCTTC	CASSLGEDYTF
TRBV27	NA	NA	TRBJ2-1	TGTGCCAGCAGTTCCACTAGGGCGAGCTCCTACAATGAGCAGTTCTTC	CASSSTRASSYNEQFF
TRBV4-3	NA	NA	TRBJ2-3	TGCGCCAGCAGCCAAGATCGTGGGGGCCGCACAGATACGCAGTATTTT	CASSQDRGGRTDTQYF
TRBV3-1/TRBV3-2	NA	NA	TRBJ1-2	TGTGCCAGCAGCCAATCCGGACAGTCTAGGTTCGATGGCTACACCTTC	CASSQSGQSRFDGYTF
TRBV19	TRBD1	NA	TRBJ2-6	TGTGCCAGTAGTATAGCAGCCGGGACAGGGTCTCCCGGGGCCAACGTCCTGACTTTC	CASSIAAGTGSPGANVLTF
TRBV30	TRBD2	NA	TRBJ2-7	TGTGCCGCCCCTAGCGGGGGAGGGAGAGACGAGCAGTACTTC	CAAPSGGGRDEQYF
TRBV3-1/TRBV3-2	NA	NA	TRBJ1-2	TGTGCCAGCAGCCAGCTAGAGGTCGGCTACACCTTC	CASSQLEVGYTF
TRBV18	NA	NA	TRBJ1-4	TGTGCCAGCTCACCACAGGGGCTAGGGGAAAAACTGTTTTTT	CASSPQGLGEKLFF
TRBV5-1	NA	NA	TRBJ1-1	TGCGCCAGCAGCTTGGGAACAGGGTCTGAAGCTTTCTTT	CASSLGTGSEAFF
TRBV18	NA	once	TRBJ1-2	TGTGCCAGCTCACTAGACAGCTATGGCTACACCTTC	CASSLDSYGYTF
TRBV5-1	NA	NA	TRBJ1-1	TGCGCCAGCAGCTTTAGGGGAACGAACACTGAAGCTTTCTTT	CASSFRGTNTEAFF
TRBV3-1/TRBV3-2	TRBD2	NA	TRBJ2-1	TGTGCCAGCAGCCAAGCCCTTATGGCGGGGGGCTACAATGAGCAGTTCTTC	CASSQALMAGGYNEQFF
TRBV11-2	NA	NA	TRBJ1-2	TGTGCCAGCAGCCTAGCTGGGGGGGCGTCAGGCTACACCTTC	CASSLAGGASGYTF
TRBV18	TRBD1	NA	TRBJ2-3	TGTGCCAGCTCACTGAACAGGGGAGGCACAGATACGCAGTATTTT	CASSLNRGGTDTQYF
TRBV6-5	TRBD1	NA	TRBJ1-3	TGTGCCAGCTCCGGGACAGGAGGAAACACCATATATTTT	CASSGTGGNTIYF
TRBV2	TRBD1	NA	TRBJ1-5	TGTGCCAGCCGCCGGACAGGGATAAATCAGCCCCAGCATTTT	CASRRTGINQPQHF
TRBV6-4	NA	NA	TRBJ1-6	TGTGCCAGCAGTGCGACAGCGAATAATTCACCCCTCCACTTT	CASSATANNSPLHF
TRBV19	NA	NA	TRBJ2-1	TGTGCCAGTAGTATCTTCATCGGGGGGCCCTACAATGAGCAGTTCTTC	CASSIFIGGPYNEQFF
TRBV3-1/TRBV3-2	TRBD1	NA	TRBJ2-5	TGTGCCAGCAGCCAGTCCGGGACAGGGGGCATGAAGACCCAGTACTTC	CASSQSGTGGMKTQYF
TRBV7-2	TRBD2	NA	TRBJ2-3	TGTGCCAGCAGCTTAATGGGGGGGACAGATACGCAGTATTTT	CASSLMGGTDTQYF
TRBV19	NA	NA	TRBJ1-1	TGTGCCAGTATACGGAAGGGGCGCTCTGAAGCTTTCTTT	CASIRKGRSEAFF
TRBV5-1	TRBD1	NA	TRBJ1-6	TGCGCCAGCAGCTTGACAGGGGCCAGTCTCTCACCCCTCCACTTT	CASSLTGASLSPLHF
TRBV10-3	NA	NA	TRBJ2-2	TGTGCCATCGCCGGGCAGACAGGTCCCACCGGGGAGCTGTTTTTT	CAIAGQTGPTGELFF
TRBV7-8	NA	NA	TRBJ1-5	TGTGCCAGCAGCCTCAGGGACAACTTAGACGGCAATCAGCCCCAGCATTTT	CASSLRDNLDGNQPQHF
TRBV2	NA	NA	TRBJ1-5	TGTGCCAGCAGTGTTGGGAGGGCTAGCAATCAGCCCCAGCATTTT	CASSVGRASNQPQHF